These 9 T cell receptor beta chains originate from one sample sequenced in a study of cytomegalovirus exposure and HLA in healthy donors. Profiled with immunoSEQ multiplex PCR; TCRdb holds only in-frame clones, not every one. The sample yields about 330,000 clones, around 86% seen once. Sequencing was carried out using PBMCs. The receptors shown here come from a woman aged 18-35 years in good health and CMV-seronegative.

The rearrangement links TRBV10-3 to TRBJ2-7, with TRBD2 as a possible D gene (5 bases). V lost 10 bases and J lost 3, with 22 bases in between. The CDR3 runs 15 residues. Germline CDR1 reads ENHRY; CDR2 reads SYGVKD. The CDR3 reads CATTRAGVDHYEQYF. The DNA of the CDR3 is TGTGCCACAACGAGGGCTGGGGTCGACCACTACGAGCAGTACTTC.

The chain has TRBV9 and TRBJ2-1; 8 positions match TRBD2. V was pared by 2 bases and J by 4 bases, with 5 bases of the junction left unmatched. Germline V CDR1 and CDR2: SGDLS, YYNGEE. The CDR3 length is 15 residues. CDR3 sequence reads: CASSVAGGRYNEQFF. The CDR3 DNA is TGTGCCAGCAGCGTTGCGGGAGGCAGATACAATGAGCAGTTCTTC.

The rearrangement joins TRBV4-2 to TRBJ2-3; D is ambiguous. CDR3 length: 15 residues. Germline lookup yields CDR1 LGHNA and CDR2 YNFKEQ. The ends were cut back, 0 bases at V and 0 bases at J, with 7 bases in the middle. The CDR3 DNA reads TGTGCCAGCAGCCAAGATCTGACTAGCACAGATACGCAGTATTTT. This encodes CASSQDLTSTDTQYF.

This chain joins TRBV5-1 and TRBJ1-1; D remains ambiguous. Deletions cut 0 bases from V and 0 bases from J, with 9 bases between. CDR3 length equals 15 residues. CDR1 is SGHRS and CDR2 is YFSETQ in the germline V gene. CDR3 sequence (DNA): TGCGCCAGCAGCTTGGCTGCAGGTATGAACACTGAAGCTTTCTTT. It translates to CASSLAAGMNTEAFF.

This clone was observed a single time. The rearrangement links TRBV28 to TRBJ1-1; D is possibly TRBD1 (5 bases). CDR1 is MDHEN and CDR2 is SYDVKM in the germline V gene. The germline V and J ends were trimmed by 5 bases and 4 bases, with 11 bases remaining between them. The CDR3 extends over 13 amino acids. The CDR3: CASSGGDSTEAFF. The CDR3 DNA sequence: TGTGCCAGCAGTGGAGGGGATTCCACTGAAGCTTTCTTT. Based on the CDR3 plus reference TRBV28 and TRBJ1-1, the full variable domain is DVKVTQSSRYLVKRTGEKVFLECVQDMDHENMFWYRQDPGLGLRLIYFSYDVKMKEKGDIPEGYSVSREKKERFSLILESASTNQTSMYLCASSGGDSTEAFFGQGTRLTVV.

V gene TRBV7-9 combines with J gene TRBJ1-5; 8 positions agree with TRBD1. Germline CDR1 reads SEHNR; CDR2 reads FQNEAQ (reference sequence). V lost 5 bases and J lost 0; bases outside the gene matches: 9. This CDR3 has 17 residues. CDR3 loop: CASSAGQGPYSNQPQHF. CDR3 sequence (DNA): TGTGCCAGCAGCGCAGGACAGGGTCCGTATAGCAATCAGCCCCAGCATTTT. Combining the CDR3 with reference TRBV7-9 and TRBJ1-5 gives the whole variable domain DTGVSQNPRHKITKRGQNVTFRCDPISEHNRLYWYRQTLGQGPEFLTYFQNEAQLEKSRLLSDRFSAERPKGSFSTLEIQRTEQGDSAMYLCASSAGQGPYSNQPQHFGDGTRLSIL.

The V and J genes are TRBV9 and TRBJ2-1; 11 bases align to TRBD2. Germline assignment: CDR1 SGDLS and CDR2 YYNGEE. V shed 4 bases and J 8 bases; nucleotides not matched to a gene: 11. This CDR3 is 16 amino acids long. This chain's CDR3 is CASSYGTSGRRDEQFF. The CDR3 DNA sequence: TGTGCCAGCAGCTACGGGACTAGCGGACGGAGGGATGAGCAGTTCTTC.

This chain uses TRBV6-1 with TRBJ1-5; D possibly corresponds to TRBD1 (5 bases). CDR1 is MNHNS, CDR2 SASEGT, per germline. The CDR3 runs 15 residues. V dropped 1 base and J dropped 6 bases, with 13 bases sitting between them. The CDR3 sequence is CASSEGTGGFQPQHF. The CDR3 DNA follows: TGTGCCAGCAGTGAAGGCACAGGCGGTTTTCAGCCCCAGCATTTT.

This chain connects TRBV25-1 to TRBJ1-4; D unresolved. Trimming removed 2 bases from V and 8 bases from J, with 15 bases in between. The CDR3 covers 15 residues. The germline gives CDR1 MGHDK, CDR2 SYGVNS. CDR3 residues: CASSEGGGRWEKLFF. The DNA for the CDR3 is TGTGCCAGCAGTGAAGGTGGAGGGAGGTGGGAAAAACTGTTTTTT.